The T cell receptor (beta chain) under discussion was sequenced for a study of blood T cell repertoires in COVID-19. In Seattle, patients joined the study during active infection and were tracked longitudinally. Method: immunoSEQ multiplex PCR; TCRdb's copy keeps in-frame clones and lacks some. Seen here are hundreds of thousands of clones, 89% observed once, and the top ten hold roughly 0.84%. Between the trimmed V and J ends, which lost 2 bases and 8 bases, there was a span of 13 bases. This CDR3 is 14 amino acids long. Germline values: CDR1 LGHDT, CDR2 YNNKEL (reference sequence). V is TRBV3-1 (or the pseudogene TRBV3-2) and J is TRBJ2-1, with D unresolved. Specimen: peripheral blood. The receptor was isolated from a young man with COVID-19, enrolled during active disease. CDR3 DNA: TGTGCCAGCAGCCAACGCCCCCGGGTCCATGAGCAGTTCTTC. This codes for CASSQRPRVHEQFF.